This TCR beta chain was captured by sequencing in a study of PD-1 blockade in classical Hodgkin lymphoma. The data were produced by immunoSEQ multiplex PCR, yet TCRdb's version contains in-frame clones alone and is incomplete. The sample has fewer than 50,000 clones, about 85% seen once. Relapse was seen in all patients after autologous stem cell transplantation, and brentuximab vedotin exposure was variable. Study-level findings and limits: When set against healthy donors, newly diagnosed patients were reported to show lower baseline TCR diversity.

Notes on this clone: Its antigen is unidentified.

This CDR3 has 14 residues. The V segment lost 0 bases and the J segment 8 bases; nucleotides outside the gene matches: 4. Germline V CDR1 and CDR2: MNHNY, SVGAGI (reference sequence). The source was peripheral blood mononuclear cells (PBMCs), collected before the second cycle of nivolumab. This clonotype originated in a human donor with classical Hodgkin lymphoma. The chain joins TRBV6-6 to TRBJ1-2; TRBD1 matches at 9 bases. As DNA, the CDR3 is TGTGCCAGCAGTTACTCGGGACAGGGTAGGGGCTACACCTTC. The encoded protein is CASSYSGQGRGYTF.